This TCR beta chain was identified during a study of beta chain features in type 1 diabetes. The study's findings and limits: In these data, an HLA type influence on TCRB rearrangement remained unresolved. Type 1 diabetes patients had moderately but significantly shorter TCRB CDR3s in all four CD4+ subsets.

The sequenced template was cDNA made from the entire isolated RNA. For naive, central memory and regulatory T cell samples, reads averaged around 3.6 million. TCRdb's table, derived via immunoSEQ multiplex PCR, lists solely in-frame clones and lacks some. The table records about 130,000 clones, 7.5% to 9.5% of them present only once. As concerns this clone: Its antigen is unknown.

This TCR derives from a man aged 25-45 years with type 1 diabetes. The sequenced sample was central memory CD4+ T cells from blood.

The CDR3 DNA sequence: TGTGCCAGCAGCCTGAGGCCGGGACAGGGTTACGAGCAGTACTTC. It is translated as CASSLRPGQGYEQYF. The rearrangement joins TRBV7-6 to TRBJ2-7; the match to TRBD1 covers 9 bases. CDR1 is SGHVS and CDR2 is FNYEAQ in the germline V gene. J lost 4 bases, V lost 5 bases, and 9 bases had no gene match. CDR3 length equals 15 residues.